This is a list of T cell receptor beta chains from one sample in a study of cytomegalovirus exposure and HLA in healthy donors. Assay used: immunoSEQ multiplex PCR; TCRdb lists only in-frame clones, some missing. The sample lists 90,000 to 150,000 clones, around nine tenths occurring once. Source material: PBMCs. These receptors came from a man younger than 35 in good health and CMV-seropositive. The CDR3 runs from the conserved cysteine through the conserved F or W. A D gene is named only where the DNA matches it firmly.

v_call: TRBV5-1
d_call: TRBD2
j_call: TRBJ2-5
cdr3_aa: CASSLAGTTRQETQYF
cdr3_nt: TGCGCCAGCAGCTTGGCCGGGACTACACGCCAAGAGACCCAGTACTTC

v_call: TRBV27
d_call: NA
j_call: TRBJ2-2
cdr3_aa: CARSFGELFF
cdr3_nt: TGTGCCAGGTCCTTCGGGGAGCTGTTTTTT

v_call: TRBV21-1
d_call: NA
j_call: TRBJ1-2
cdr3_aa: CASSKVGGLGYGYTF
cdr3_nt: TGTGCCAGCAGCAAAGTCGGGGGACTTGGCTATGGCTACACCTTC

v_call: TRBV27
d_call: NA
j_call: TRBJ2-7
cdr3_aa: CASSLTGSVQYF
cdr3_nt: TGTGCCAGCAGTTTAACAGGTTCTGTGCAGTACTTC

v_call: TRBV29-1
d_call: NA
j_call: TRBJ1-1
cdr3_aa: CSVERMNRAFF
cdr3_nt: TGCAGCGTTGAAAGGATGAACAGGGCTTTCTTT

v_call: TRBV30
d_call: NA
j_call: TRBJ1-6
cdr3_aa: CAWRRGNGSPLHF
cdr3_nt: TGTGCCTGGAGGAGAGGGAACGGGTCACCCCTCCACTTT

v_call: TRBV4-3
d_call: TRBD2
j_call: TRBJ2-1
cdr3_aa: CASSQDPATGGAYEQFF
cdr3_nt: TGCGCCAGCAGCCAAGATCCCGCAACGGGAGGGGCATATGAGCAGTTCTTC

v_call: TRBV5-1
d_call: NA
j_call: TRBJ2-3
cdr3_aa: CASSSTGQSTDTQYF
cdr3_nt: TGCGCCAGCAGCTCGACCGGACAGAGCACAGATACGCAGTATTTT

v_call: TRBV9
d_call: NA
j_call: TRBJ1-2
cdr3_aa: CASSAGYGYTF
cdr3_nt: TGTGCCAGCAGCGCCGGCTATGGCTACACCTTC

v_call: TRBV18
d_call: NA
j_call: TRBJ2-5
cdr3_aa: CASSSPNQGQETQYF
cdr3_nt: TGTGCCAGCTCATCGCCCAATCAGGGTCAGGAGACCCAGTACTTC

v_call: TRBV6-6
d_call: NA
j_call: TRBJ1-1
cdr3_aa: CASSYGRENTEAFF
cdr3_nt: TGTGCCAGCAGTTACGGCAGGGAGAACACTGAAGCTTTCTTT

v_call: TRBV7-9
d_call: NA
j_call: TRBJ2-7
cdr3_aa: CASTLEGGSSYEQYF
cdr3_nt: TGTGCCAGCACACTGGAGGGGGGGAGCTCCTACGAGCAGTACTTC

v_call: TRBV4-1
d_call: TRBD1
j_call: TRBJ1-6
cdr3_aa: CASSQWDRENSPLHF
cdr3_nt: TGCGCCAGCAGCCAATGGGACAGGGAAAATTCACCCCTCCACTTT

v_call: TRBV27
d_call: NA
j_call: TRBJ1-2
cdr3_aa: CASSLQAGRYGYTF
cdr3_nt: TGTGCCAGCAGTTTACAGGCAGGGCGGTATGGCTACACCTTC

v_call: TRBV4-2
d_call: TRBD2
j_call: TRBJ2-3
cdr3_aa: CASTPNGAGGRDTQYF
cdr3_nt: TGTGCCAGCACCCCTAACGGGGCGGGGGGGCGAGATACGCAGTATTTT